The rows below give T cell receptor beta chains drawn from one sample of a study of blood T cell repertoires in COVID-19. TCRdb keeps only in-frame clones here, not all; method: immunoSEQ multiplex PCR. The repertoire holds more than 350,000 clones, nearly 90% seen once, with roughly 1.4% in the top ten. The sequenced material came from PBMCs or T cells enriched from blood (not recorded which). These receptors all stem from a woman aged 18 to 35 who had been exposed to COVID-19. Each CDR3 is given with its conserved first and last residue. Fields, in order: V gene, CDR3 protein.

v_call: TRBV4-1
cdr3_aa: CASSQVEGGYGYTF

v_call: TRBV6-2/TRBV6-3
cdr3_aa: CASSGTSGNTIYF

v_call: TRBV15
cdr3_aa: CATSRAIDWAGELFF

v_call: TRBV28
cdr3_aa: CASSFRPSTGVYGYTF

v_call: TRBV7-9
cdr3_aa: CASLPSVFADTQYF

v_call: TRBV7-9
cdr3_aa: CASSLEIGGHEQYF

v_call: TRBV5-6
cdr3_aa: CASSFLVGELFF

v_call: TRBV9
cdr3_aa: CASWGQGSLFGGYTF

v_call: TRBV5-5
cdr3_aa: CASSLGAGGPMNTGELFF

v_call: TRBV2
cdr3_aa: CASSEETGGPSNYGYTF

v_call: TRBV3-1/TRBV3-2
cdr3_aa: CASSHDRDTAF

v_call: TRBV2
cdr3_aa: CASSQQGAGANVLTF

v_call: TRBV27
cdr3_aa: CASSLSQAGGFTQYF

v_call: TRBV6-5
cdr3_aa: CASMEGVWNEQFF

v_call: TRBV5-4
cdr3_aa: CASSLDGDRGSEKLFF

v_call: TRBV5-1
cdr3_aa: CASSLDRSPYEQYF

v_call: TRBV5-1
cdr3_aa: CASSPGQGAYGYTF